These 7 T cell receptor beta chains were sequenced from one sample in a study of T cells in localized non-small cell lung cancer. The method was immunoSEQ multiplex PCR; TCRdb's version includes in-frame clones alone and lacks a portion of them. The table records about 40,000 clones, around 84% of them present only once. Here the sequenced sample was peripheral blood, taken before any cancer treatment. The receptors were sampled from a man aged 18-55 years with stage I lung adenocarcinoma.

The chain combines TRBV28 with TRBJ2-5; D gene uncertain. The CDR3 runs to 15 residues. V was clipped by 4 bases and J by 2 bases, with 14 bases between them. Germline V CDR1 and CDR2: MDHEN, SYDVKM. The CDR3 is CASSSPQPQQETQYF. As DNA, the CDR3 is TGTGCCAGCAGTTCCCCGCAGCCACAACAAGAGACCCAGTACTTC.

V usage is TRBV5-4 and J usage is TRBJ1-2; 7 bases fit TRBD1. The CDR3 runs 14 residues. Germline loops: CDR1 SGHNT, CDR2 YYREEE (reference sequence). The junction had 6 bases not matched to a gene; V was cut back by 4 bases and J by 3 bases. The CDR3 sequence is CASSVDRDDYGYTF. The CDR3 DNA sequence: TGTGCCAGCAGCGTCGACAGGGACGACTATGGCTACACCTTC. Based on the CDR3 plus reference TRBV5-4 and TRBJ1-2, the full variable domain is ETGVTQSPTHLIKTRGQQVTLRCSSQSGHNTVSWYQQALGQGPQFIFQYYREEENGRGNFPPRFSGLQFPNYSSELNVNALELDDSALYLCASSVDRDDYGYTFGSGTRLTVV.

This chain connects TRBV12-5 to TRBJ1-2; TRBD1 matches at 9 bases. This CDR3 is built from 13 residues. Germline trimming cut 4 bases from V and 8 bases from J; bases unmatched to any gene: 5. Germline V lookup: CDR1 LGHNT, CDR2 FRNRAP. Here the CDR3 reads CASGSGTGKGYTF. The CDR3 bases are TGTGCTAGTGGTTCCGGGACAGGGAAGGGCTACACCTTC.

The chain couples TRBV19 to TRBJ1-1; 7 bases match TRBD1. In germline, CDR1 is LNHDA, CDR2 SQIVND (reference sequence). This CDR3 has 13 amino acids. J lost 4 bases, V lost 5 bases, and 4 bases had no gene match. CDR3 in DNA: TGTGCCAGTAGTGCACAGGGGCTCACTGAAGCTTTCTTT. The encoded protein is CASSAQGLTEAFF.

The genes are TRBV4-1 and TRBJ1-4; the D is unclear. The CDR3 covers 15 residues. V was pared by 4 bases and J by 3 bases, with 12 bases between. CDR1 and CDR2 from the germline V gene are MGHRA and YSYEKL. This CDR3 is CASSPQGLSNEKLFF. CDR3 DNA sequence: TGCGCCAGCAGCCCCCAAGGCCTATCTAATGAAAAACTGTTTTTT.

The V and J genes are TRBV7-2 and TRBJ2-7; 16 bases are a match to TRBD2. V gave up 1 base and J gave up 5 bases; unmatched junction bases: 5. This CDR3 contains 17 residues. Germline V CDR1 and CDR2: SGHTA, FQGNSA. The CDR3 protein is CASSLVGTSGGANEQYF. The CDR3 DNA sequence: TGTGCCAGCAGCTTAGTTGGGACTAGCGGGGGGGCCAACGAGCAGTACTTC.

The table lists this clone with a few counts. V gene TRBV19 combines with J gene TRBJ1-3, with D perhaps matching TRBD1 (5 bases). This CDR3 spans 15 amino acids. The V and J ends lost 7 bases and 0 bases respectively, with 13 bases between them. The germline gives CDR1 LNHDA, CDR2 SQIVND (reference sequence). CDR3 protein: CASMGTRGSGNTIYF. The CDR3 DNA sequence: TGTGCCAGTATGGGGACGCGGGGCTCTGGAAACACCATATATTTT.